What follows is one T cell receptor beta chain and its context. This specimen belongs to a study of cytomegalovirus exposure and HLA in healthy donors. Whole-study context: Earlier, about 180 million T cells were analyzed, and approximately 110 million unique TCR beta sequences were found among them.

The primer mix had 60 Vbeta and 13 Jbeta primers. This table comes from immunoSEQ multiplex PCR, and its TCRdb copy is limited to in-frame clones, with some not included. Altogether approximately 100,000 clones are present, 60% to 85% being singletons, with the ten largest covering about 5%. Trimming took off 5 bases at V and 0 bases at J, with 8 bases between the two ends. Per germline, CDR1 MNHEY and CDR2 SMNVEV (reference sequence). This CDR3 contains 14 residues. The source material was PBMCs. This TCR was recovered from a female donor in good health and CMV-seropositive. This chain uses TRBV27 with TRBJ2-4, with a tentative D call TRBD1 (5 bases). The CDR3 is CASSRQLAKNIQYF. CDR3 DNA: TGTGCCAGCAGTCGACAGCTAGCCAAAAACATTCAGTACTTC.